The 28 T cell receptor beta chains given below trace back to one sample, sequenced in a study of cytomegalovirus exposure and HLA in healthy donors. In the PCR, 60 Vbeta and 13 Jbeta primers were used. Libraries were prepared by immunoSEQ multiplex PCR; TCRdb keeps only in-frame clonotypes and omits some of them. This table holds roughly 150,000 clones, roughly 85% found once. Sequencing was carried out using PBMCs. All receptors come from a man aged 18 to 29 in good health and CMV-seropositive.

The chain uses TRBV7-8 and TRBJ1-1; D is uncertain. Germline V gene sequence: CDR1 SGHVS, CDR2 FQNEAQ. The CDR3 has 16 amino acids. V lost 5 bases and J lost 0, with 16 bases in between. The CDR3 coding sequence is TGTGCCAGCAGCCGTTTCGAGCACAGAATGAACACTGAAGCTTTCTTT. Translating it yields CASSRFEHRMNTEAFF. The variable domain in full, completed from reference TRBV7-8 and TRBJ1-1, reads GAGVSQSPRYKVAKRGQDVALRCDPISGHVSLFWYQQALGQGPEFLTYFQNEAQLDKSGLPSDRFFAERPEGSVSTLKIQRTQQEDSAVYLCASSRFEHRMNTEAFFGQGTRLTVV.

CDR3: CASSSALGSGNEKLFF. CDR3 nucleotide sequence: TGTGCCAGCAGCTCGGCCCTTGGGTCAGGAAATGAAAAACTGTTTTTT. This chain uses TRBV6-6 with TRBJ1-4; D is unresolved. The CDR3 runs 16 residues. Trimming removed 6 bases at V and 5 bases at J, with 19 bases between. In germline, CDR1 is MNHNY, CDR2 SVGAGI (reference sequence).

The V call is TRBV9, the J call TRBJ2-2; 8 nucleotides align to TRBD1. CDR3 length equals 16 residues. The germline gives CDR1 SGDLS, CDR2 YYNGEE. The V gene end was trimmed by 3 bases and the J gene end by 5 bases; junction bases not matched to a gene: 9. The CDR3 DNA follows: TGTGCCAGCAGCGGACTAGGGACAGGACTTACCGGGGAGCTGTTTTTT. It translates to CASSGLGTGLTGELFF.

The DNA for the CDR3 is TGTGCCAGCAGTTACCATTCGACAGGTTGGAACACTGAAGCTTTCTTT. This gives the protein CASSYHSTGWNTEAFF. The genes are TRBV6-5 and TRBJ1-1; a weak D match, TRBD1 (6 bases). CDR1 MNHEY and CDR2 SVGAGI come from the germline V gene. This CDR3 comprises 16 residues. V dropped 2 bases and J dropped 1 base, with 14 bases sitting between them.

This CDR3 reads CASSAGVDGGAFF. The CDR3 DNA sequence: TGTGCCAGCTCCGCCGGAGTAGATGGTGGAGCTTTCTTT. This chain uses TRBV18 with TRBJ1-1; D unclear. CDR1 KGHSH and CDR2 LQKENI come from the germline V gene. The CDR3 is 13 residues long. Trimming cost V 6 bases and J 10 bases, with 18 bases left between them. Looking up the rest from reference TRBV18 and TRBJ1-1 gives the full variable domain: NAGVMQNPRHLVRRRGQEARLRCSPMKGHSHVYWYRQLPEEGLKFMVYLQKENIIDESGMPKERFSAEFPKEGPSILRIQQVVRGDSAAYFCASSAGVDGGAFFGQGTRLTVV.

CDR3 residues: CASSAPTIGHGTEAFF. CDR3 DNA sequence: TGTGCCAGCAGTGCCCCCACTATAGGTCATGGCACTGAAGCTTTCTTT. V usage is TRBV25-1 and J usage is TRBJ1-1; no clear D. Looked up from germline, CDR1 is MGHDK and CDR2 is SYGVNS. V lost 4 bases and J lost 4, with 19 bases in between. The CDR3 has 16 residues.

This clone came up once. The chain uses TRBV7-2 and TRBJ1-6, with D uncertain. V lost 5 bases, J lost 7 bases, and 9 bases lay in between. The CDR3 extends over 13 amino acids. Germline V CDR1 and CDR2: SGHTA, FQGNSA. CDR3 nucleotides: TGTGCCAGCAGCCGGGATCCAAATTCACCCCTCCACTTT. It yields the protein CASSRDPNSPLHF.

The chain is built from TRBV30 and TRBJ2-3, with TRBD2 matching 14 bases. Germline V gene data show CDR1 as GTSNPN and CDR2 as SVGIG (reference sequence). After removal of 4 bases from V and 4 bases from J, the junction contained 7 bases not matched to a gene. The CDR3 is 16 residues long. The CDR3 loop is CAWTTGTSGSPDTQYF. CDR3 bases: TGTGCCTGGACTACCGGGACTAGCGGGAGCCCAGATACGCAGTATTTT.

This chain uses TRBV7-2 with TRBJ1-1; D call uncertain. The V end lost 5 bases, the J end lost 2 bases, and 12 bases lay between the germline ends. CDR1 and CDR2 (germline): SGHTA, FQGNSA. The CDR3 totals 14 residues. The CDR3, as DNA: TGTGCCAGCAGCCCCCGAGAGGGTAACACTGAAGCTTTCTTT. It yields the protein CASSPREGNTEAFF.

The CDR3 protein is CASSLVEDNSPLHF. For the CDR3, the DNA is TGTGCCAGCAGCTTGGTAGAGGATAATTCACCCCTCCACTTT. V usage is TRBV5-5 and J usage is TRBJ1-6; no clear D gene. CDR3 length: 14 residues. Germline V gene sequence: CDR1 SGHKS, CDR2 YYEKEE (reference sequence). V was clipped by 0 bases and J by 5 bases, with 6 bases between them.

This chain links TRBV7-2 with TRBJ1-1; weak D call: TRBD1 (6 bases). Looked up from germline, CDR1 is SGHTA and CDR2 is FQGNSA. The ends were cut back, 5 bases at V and 2 bases at J, with 9 bases in the middle. CDR3 length: 13 residues. This CDR3 reads CASSTTGNTEAFF. DNA for the CDR3: TGTGCCAGCAGCACGACAGGAAACACTGAAGCTTTCTTT.

V usage is TRBV10-1 and J usage is TRBJ2-7, with 7 bases matching TRBD2. The germline V gene has CDR1 WNHNN and CDR2 SYGVQD (reference sequence). The V gene end was trimmed by 2 bases and the J gene end by 5 bases; junction bases not matched to a gene: 6. The CDR3 runs 14 residues. The CDR3 bases are TGCGCCAGCAGTGAGGGGGGGGGTTTGAACGAGCAGTACTTC. This codes for CASSEGGGLNEQYF.

The chain has TRBV4-3 and TRBJ2-5; D is undetermined. Looked up from germline, CDR1 is LGHNA and CDR2 is YSLEER. The germline V and J ends were trimmed by 0 bases and 11 bases, with 16 bases remaining between them. CDR3 length: 14 residues. CDR3 nucleotides: TGCGCCAGCAGCCAAGATCACCTAGTTGTAGAGCAGTACTTC. This encodes CASSQDHLVVEQYF.

Turning to this clone: Other DNA sequences in the same sample also yield this CDR3. The V call is TRBV18, the J call TRBJ1-2, with TRBD1 as a possible D gene (6 bases). This CDR3 spans 13 amino acids. V shed 3 bases and J shed 2 bases, with 7 bases lying between them. CDR1 and CDR2 (germline): KGHSH, LQKENI. This chain's CDR3 is CASSPQGNYGYTF. CDR3 bases: TGTGCCAGCTCACCTCAGGGGAACTATGGCTACACCTTC.

This chain uses TRBV5-4 with TRBJ1-2, with D uncertain. V dropped 4 bases and J dropped 0 bases, with 7 bases sitting between them. Germline CDR1 reads SGHNT; CDR2 reads YYREEE (reference sequence). The CDR3 has 13 residues. DNA for the CDR3: TGTGCCAGCAGCCCAGAAACTAACTATGGCTACACCTTC. Its protein product is CASSPETNYGYTF. The full variable domain, completed using reference TRBV5-4 and TRBJ1-2, is ETGVTQSPTHLIKTRGQQVTLRCSSQSGHNTVSWYQQALGQGPQFIFQYYREEENGRGNFPPRFSGLQFPNYSSELNVNALELDDSALYLCASSPETNYGYTFGSGTRLTVV.

Written as DNA, the CDR3 is TGTGCCAGCAGGTTGTCGGGGGGTGCAGATACGCAGTATTTT. It specifies CASRLSGGADTQYF. The chain couples TRBV27 to TRBJ2-3; 7 nucleotides align to TRBD2. The J segment lost 4 bases and the V segment lost 6 bases, leaving 7 bases of the junction unmatched. Germline CDR1 and CDR2: MNHEY and SMNVEV (reference sequence). CDR3 length equals 14 residues.

The CDR3 reads CASSPPARETSYNEQFF. The DNA of the CDR3 is TGTGCCAGCAGCCCCCCGGCGCGGGAGACGTCCTACAATGAGCAGTTCTTC. This sequence joins TRBV9 and TRBJ2-1, with TRBD2 matching 7 bases. The germline gives CDR1 SGDLS, CDR2 YYNGEE. The trim removed 4 bases at V and 1 base at J, leaving 11 bases unmatched. The CDR3 runs to 17 residues.

The chain carries TRBV28 and TRBJ2-7; TRBD2 aligns across 7 bases. V dropped 2 bases and J dropped 5; count of bases not matched to a gene: 3. Germline assignment: CDR1 MDHEN and CDR2 SYDVKM. The CDR3 is made up of 13 amino acids. The CDR3 DNA reads as TGTGCCAGCAGTTTAGTGGGGGGGAACGAGCAGTACTTC. It is translated as CASSLVGGNEQYF.

The chain carries TRBV5-6 and TRBJ2-7, with TRBD1 matching over 7 bases. With V trimmed by 4 bases and J by 10 bases, 17 bases remained unmatched. The CDR3 is 15 amino acids. Germline loops: CDR1 SGHDT, CDR2 YYEEEE. The DNA for the CDR3 is TGTGCCAGCAGCCTGCCCCGATCCGGGACAGAACTTCAGTACTTC. Protein: CASSLPRSGTELQYF.

The V and J genes are TRBV25-1 and TRBJ2-1; unclear D gene. V gave up 10 bases and J gave up 1 base, with 5 bases separating them. The CDR3 sequence is 11 residues long. Germline CDR1 reads MGHDK; CDR2 reads SYGVNS. CDR3 amino acids: CATSSYNEQFF. The CDR3 DNA is TGTGCCACCTCTTCCTACAATGAGCAGTTCTTC.

J is TRBJ1-1 and V is TRBV6-5; D is possibly TRBD1 (6 bases). Germline V CDR1 and CDR2: MNHEY, SVGAGI. This CDR3 is 13 amino acids long. Trimming took off 8 bases at V and 12 bases at J, with 22 bases between the two ends. CDR3: CASWGGLGGLSFF. The CDR3 nucleotides read TGTGCCAGCTGGGGGGGGCTTGGGGGGCTTTCTTTCTTT.

The rearrangement joins TRBV4-2 to TRBJ2-7; TRBD1 matches at 9 bases. Germline loops: CDR1 LGHNA, CDR2 YNFKEQ. With V trimmed by 8 bases and J by 2 bases, 7 bases remained unmatched. This CDR3 region has 14 residues. The CDR3 DNA follows: TGTGCCAGCCCCCCCGGGACAGGGACCTACGAGCAGTACTTC. This gives the protein CASPPGTGTYEQYF.

The rearrangement links TRBV7-8 to TRBJ2-7; 8 bases match TRBD1. From germline, CDR1 is SGHVS and CDR2 FQNEAQ. There are 15 residues in the CDR3. After removal of 3 bases from V and 2 bases from J, the junction contained 6 bases not matched to a gene. The CDR3 nucleotides read TGTGCCAGCAGCTTTCAGGGGGCCCTCCCCTACGAGCAGTACTTC. Amino acid sequence: CASSFQGALPYEQYF.

This chain connects TRBV19 to TRBJ1-5, with a possible D match to TRBD1 (6 bases). CDR3 length equals 12 residues. Trimming cost V 11 bases and J 4 bases, with 12 bases left between them. Germline CDR1 and CDR2: LNHDA and SQIVND (reference sequence). The CDR3 DNA reads as TGTGCCGCAGGGGTTGGTAATCAGCCCCAGCATTTT. This encodes CAAGVGNQPQHF.

This chain connects TRBV28 to TRBJ2-5, with 7 bases that match TRBD1. Trimming at V came to 4 bases and at J to 5 bases, leaving 10 bases not matched to a gene. Germline CDR1 reads MDHEN; CDR2 reads SYDVKM. The CDR3 is 15 amino acids. DNA for the CDR3: TGTGCCAGCAGTTCTGTCAGGGGGTTGGGCGAGACCCAGTACTTC. Its protein product is CASSSVRGLGETQYF.

The V and J genes are TRBV4-2 and TRBJ2-2, with a possible D match to TRBD2 (5 bases). Germline CDR1 LGHNA, CDR2 YNFKEQ. The CDR3 has 16 amino acids. Trimming removed 0 bases at V and 13 bases at J, with 21 bases between. This CDR3 is CASSQDFIPAGKVLFF. DNA for the CDR3: TGTGCCAGCAGCCAAGATTTCATCCCGGCGGGCAAGGTGCTGTTTTTT.

The chain joins TRBV30 to TRBJ2-1; D may be TRBD1 (5 bases). From germline, CDR1 is GTSNPN and CDR2 SVGIG (reference sequence). V was clipped by 5 bases and J by 7 bases, with 12 bases between them. The CDR3 is made up of 12 amino acids. CDR3 nucleotide sequence: TGTGCCTGGGCAGGGTCGGAAAATGAGCAGTTCTTC. Its protein product is CAWAGSENEQFF.

The CDR3 nucleotides read TGTGCCAGCAGCTGGGACAGTAACACTGAAGCTTTCTTT. This translates into CASSWDSNTEAFF. The chain joins TRBV7-6 to TRBJ1-1; 7 nucleotides match TRBD1. V shed 4 bases and J 2 bases; nucleotides not matched to a gene: 1. The CDR3 loop spans 13 amino acids. Germline-derived CDR1 and CDR2 are SGHVS and FNYEAQ. Complete variable domain (other parts from reference TRBV7-6 and TRBJ1-1): GAGVSQSPRYKVTKRGQDVALRCDPISGHVSLYWYRQALGQGPEFLTYFNYEAQQDKSGLPNDRFSAERPEGSISTLTIQRTEQRDSAMYRCASSWDSNTEAFFGQGTRLTVV.